The T cell receptor (beta chain) under discussion was sequenced for a study of T cells after yellow fever vaccination. About the study: Low-cell-number fractions underwent preparation using SMART-Seq v4 Ultra Low Input. General study findings and limits: Within FACS-sorted repertoires, abundant clonotypes contaminating from the bulk population could be present.

Germline assignment: CDR1 SGHTA and CDR2 FQGTGA. The CDR3 is 14 residues long. V was pared by 8 bases and J by 2 bases, with 16 bases between. This clonotype was seen at least ten times. Its target is not known. From the 5' RACE reads, TCRdb called clonotypes with MiXCR, one entry per CDR3 protein. The sample lists over 300,000 distinct CDR3 sequences, roughly 4% occurring once. Sequenced material: PBMCs, taken 5 days after the yellow fever booster vaccination. The rearrangement joins TRBV7-3 to TRBJ2-7; D gene uncertain. The clonotype comes from a man younger than 35 who received the YFV17D yellow fever vaccine. CDR3 in DNA: TGTGCCAGCGGCCCGGAGTCGTTTCCCTACGAGCAGTACTTC. It specifies CASGPESFPYEQYF.